The rows below give T cell receptor beta chains drawn from one sample of a study of cytomegalovirus exposure and HLA in healthy donors. Only in-frame clones appear in the TCRdb table, and some are missing; sequencing was by immunoSEQ multiplex PCR. The data show about 190,000 clones, 70% to 75% seen once. The source material was PBMCs. These receptors were collected from a man in his thirties or forties in good health and CMV-seropositive. Each CDR3 is given with its conserved first and last residue.

TRBJ2-7 | TRBV11-2 | CASSLADSPYEQYF
TRBJ1-4 | TRBV7-2 | CASSLLGASNEKLFF
TRBJ1-1 | TRBV5-1 | CASTPGWSTEAFF
TRBJ1-5 | TRBV29-1 | CSVSTGTGDQPQHF
TRBJ1-6 | TRBV5-5 | CASSLGTGVNSPLHF
TRBJ2-7 | TRBV9 | CASSAGGLNYEQYF
TRBJ2-3 | TRBV18 | CASSPRGTRDTQYF
TRBJ1-3 | TRBV5-4 | CASSLSGNTIYF
TRBJ2-3 | TRBV4-3 | CASSQGSGGADTQYF
TRBJ2-1 | TRBV5-1 | CASRLGDSYNEQFF
TRBJ2-1 | TRBV6-5 | CASSPGQSSYNEQFF
TRBJ1-4 | TRBV4-3 | CASSQDPAGRSGGEKLFF
TRBJ2-6 | TRBV11-2 | CASSYRGTGANVLTF
TRBJ1-4 | TRBV27 | CASRPDWLGKLFF
TRBJ2-7 | TRBV27 | CASSTLGRIYEQYF
TRBJ1-6 | TRBV25-1 | CASGRQGSPLHF
TRBJ2-7 | TRBV7-8 | CASSVGLGTGGYEQYF
TRBJ1-1 | TRBV6-5 | CASSYGGPTEAFF
TRBJ2-2 | TRBV9 | CASSVGGSTGELFF
TRBJ2-1 | TRBV7-2 | CASGGRLAGYNEQFF
TRBJ1-2 | TRBV2 | CASSVTGGAYGYTF
TRBJ1-1 | TRBV6-6 | CASSPVNTEAFF